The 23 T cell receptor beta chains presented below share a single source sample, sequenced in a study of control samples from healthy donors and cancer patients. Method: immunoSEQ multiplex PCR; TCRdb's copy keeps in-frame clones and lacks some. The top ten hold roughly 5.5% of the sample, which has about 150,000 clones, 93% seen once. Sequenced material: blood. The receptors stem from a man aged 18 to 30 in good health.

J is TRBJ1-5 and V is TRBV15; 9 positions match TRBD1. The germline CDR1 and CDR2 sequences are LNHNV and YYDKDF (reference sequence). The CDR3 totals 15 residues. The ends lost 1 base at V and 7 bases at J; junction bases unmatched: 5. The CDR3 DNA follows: TGTGCCACCAGCAGAGGAACAGGGGGCTGGCAGCCCCAGCATTTT. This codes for CATSRGTGGWQPQHF.

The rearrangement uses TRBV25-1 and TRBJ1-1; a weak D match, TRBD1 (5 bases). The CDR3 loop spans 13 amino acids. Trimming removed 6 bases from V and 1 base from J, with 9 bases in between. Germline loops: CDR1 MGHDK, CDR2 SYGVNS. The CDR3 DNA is TGTGCCAGCAGAAGGGGCGGGAACACTGAAGCTTTCTTT. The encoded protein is CASRRGGNTEAFF.

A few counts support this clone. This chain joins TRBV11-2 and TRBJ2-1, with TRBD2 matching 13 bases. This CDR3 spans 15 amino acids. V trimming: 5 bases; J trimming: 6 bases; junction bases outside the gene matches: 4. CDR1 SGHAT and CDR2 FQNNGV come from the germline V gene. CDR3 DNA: TGTGCCAGCAGCCGACGGACTAGCGGGAGCAATGAGCAGTTCTTC. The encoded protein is CASSRRTSGSNEQFF. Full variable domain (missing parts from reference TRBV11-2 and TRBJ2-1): EAGVAQSPRYKIIEKRQSVAFWCNPISGHATLYWYQQILGQGPKLLIQFQNNGVVDDSQLPKDRFSAERLKGVDSTLKIQPAKLEDSAVYLCASSRRTSGSNEQFFGPGTRLTVL.

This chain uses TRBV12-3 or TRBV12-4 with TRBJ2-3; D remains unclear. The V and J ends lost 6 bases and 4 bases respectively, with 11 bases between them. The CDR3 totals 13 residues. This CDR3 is CASRTEAADTQYF. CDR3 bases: TGTGCCAGCAGGACCGAGGCCGCAGATACGCAGTATTTT.

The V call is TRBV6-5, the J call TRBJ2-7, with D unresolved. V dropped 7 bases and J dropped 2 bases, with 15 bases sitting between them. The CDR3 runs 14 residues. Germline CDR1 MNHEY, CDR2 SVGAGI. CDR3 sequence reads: CASKFRGDTYEQYF. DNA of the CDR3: TGTGCCAGCAAGTTCCGTGGGGATACCTACGAGCAGTACTTC.

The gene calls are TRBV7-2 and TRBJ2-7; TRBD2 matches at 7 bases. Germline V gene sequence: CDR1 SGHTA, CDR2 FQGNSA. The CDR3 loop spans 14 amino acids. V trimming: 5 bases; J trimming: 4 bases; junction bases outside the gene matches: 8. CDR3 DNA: TGTGCCAGCAGCCGGGGGGTTTGGCGATACGAGCAGTACTTC. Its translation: CASSRGVWRYEQYF.

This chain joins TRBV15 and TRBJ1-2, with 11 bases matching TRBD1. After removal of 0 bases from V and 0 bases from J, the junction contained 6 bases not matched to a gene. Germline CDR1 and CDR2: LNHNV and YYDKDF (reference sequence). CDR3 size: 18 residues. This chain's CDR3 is CATSRDWDRGKANYGYTF. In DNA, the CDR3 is TGTGCCACCAGCAGAGATTGGGACAGGGGGAAAGCTAACTATGGCTACACCTTC.

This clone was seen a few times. The CDR3: CASSVDRWGGYTF. The CDR3 DNA follows: TGTGCCAGCAGTGTGGACAGGTGGGGAGGCTACACCTTC. The chain recombines TRBV12-3 or TRBV12-4 with TRBJ1-2; TRBD1 matches at 7 bases. J was trimmed by 8 bases and V by 5 bases; bases with no gene match: 8. This CDR3 comprises 13 residues.

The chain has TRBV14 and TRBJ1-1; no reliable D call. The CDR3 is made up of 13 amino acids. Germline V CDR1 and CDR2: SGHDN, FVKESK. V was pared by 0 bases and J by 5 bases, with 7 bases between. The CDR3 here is CASSQDLTTEAFF. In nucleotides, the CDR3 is TGTGCCAGCAGCCAAGATCTAACGACTGAAGCTTTCTTT.

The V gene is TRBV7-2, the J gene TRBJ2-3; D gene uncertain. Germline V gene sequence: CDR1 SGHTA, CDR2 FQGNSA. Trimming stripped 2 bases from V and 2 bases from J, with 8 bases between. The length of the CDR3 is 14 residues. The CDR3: CASSLWVYTDTQYF. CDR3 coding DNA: TGTGCCAGCAGCTTATGGGTCTACACAGATACGCAGTATTTT.

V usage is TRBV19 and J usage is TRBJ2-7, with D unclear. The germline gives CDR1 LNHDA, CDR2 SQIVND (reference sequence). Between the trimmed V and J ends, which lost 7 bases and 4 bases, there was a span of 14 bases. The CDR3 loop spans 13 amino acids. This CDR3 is CASKAIDQYEQYF. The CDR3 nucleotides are TGTGCCAGTAAAGCCATTGACCAGTACGAGCAGTACTTC.

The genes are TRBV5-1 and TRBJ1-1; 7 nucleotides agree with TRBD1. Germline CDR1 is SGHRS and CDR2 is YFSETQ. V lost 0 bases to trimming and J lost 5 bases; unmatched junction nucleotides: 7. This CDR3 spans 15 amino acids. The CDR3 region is CASSLARQGVTEAFF. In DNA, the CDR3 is TGCGCCAGCAGCTTGGCCCGACAGGGCGTAACTGAAGCTTTCTTT.

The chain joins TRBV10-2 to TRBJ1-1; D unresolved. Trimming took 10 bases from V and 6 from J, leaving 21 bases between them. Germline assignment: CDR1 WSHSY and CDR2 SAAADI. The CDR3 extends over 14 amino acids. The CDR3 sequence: CATIGREGFSEAFF. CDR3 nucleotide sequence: TGCGCCACGATTGGACGGGAGGGCTTTTCTGAAGCTTTCTTT.

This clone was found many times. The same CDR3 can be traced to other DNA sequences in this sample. The CDR3 DNA sequence: TGTGCCAGCAGCCAAGGGGGCTCTGGGGCCAACGTCCTGACTTTC. Translated, it gives CASSQGGSGANVLTF. The chain links TRBV4-2 to TRBJ2-6; D unresolved. Per germline, CDR1 LGHNA and CDR2 YNFKEQ. The CDR3 is 15 amino acids. V gave up 1 base and J gave up 0 bases, with 4 bases separating them.

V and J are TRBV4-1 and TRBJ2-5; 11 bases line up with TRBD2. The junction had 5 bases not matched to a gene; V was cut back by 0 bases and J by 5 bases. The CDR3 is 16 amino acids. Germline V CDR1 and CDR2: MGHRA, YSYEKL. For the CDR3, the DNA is TGCGCCAGCAGCCAAGATGGGACTAGCGGTCCGGAGACCCAGTACTTC. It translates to CASSQDGTSGPETQYF.

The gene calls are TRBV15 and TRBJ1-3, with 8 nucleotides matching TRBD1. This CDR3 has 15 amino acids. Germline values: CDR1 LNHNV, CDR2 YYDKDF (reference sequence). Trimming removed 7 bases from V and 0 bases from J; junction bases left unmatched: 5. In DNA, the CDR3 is TGTGCCACCACCGAAGACAGGGGCTCTGGAAACACCATATATTTT. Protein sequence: CATTEDRGSGNTIYF.

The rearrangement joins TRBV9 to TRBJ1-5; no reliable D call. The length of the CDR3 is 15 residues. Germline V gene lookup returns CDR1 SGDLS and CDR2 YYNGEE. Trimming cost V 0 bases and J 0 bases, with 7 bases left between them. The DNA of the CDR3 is TGTGCCAGCAGCGTAGAATATGATAGCAATCAGCCCCAGCATTTT. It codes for CASSVEYDSNQPQHF.

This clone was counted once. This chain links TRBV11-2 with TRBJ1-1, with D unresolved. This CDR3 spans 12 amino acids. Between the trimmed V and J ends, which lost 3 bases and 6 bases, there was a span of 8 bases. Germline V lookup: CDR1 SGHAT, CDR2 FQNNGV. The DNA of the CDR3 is TGTGCCAGCAGCTTGATTTGGTCTGAAGCTTTCTTT. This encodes CASSLIWSEAFF.

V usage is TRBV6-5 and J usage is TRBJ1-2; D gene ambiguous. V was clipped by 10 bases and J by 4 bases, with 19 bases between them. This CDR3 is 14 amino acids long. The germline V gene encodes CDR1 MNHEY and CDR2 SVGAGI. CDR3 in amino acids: CATTTRPRGYGYTF. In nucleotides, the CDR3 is TGTGCCACAACTACCCGGCCGCGTGGCTATGGCTACACCTTC.

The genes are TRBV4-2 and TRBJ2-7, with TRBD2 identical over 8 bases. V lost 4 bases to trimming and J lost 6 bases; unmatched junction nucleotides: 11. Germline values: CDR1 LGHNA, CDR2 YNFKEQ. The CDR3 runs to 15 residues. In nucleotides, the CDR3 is TGTGCCAGCAGCCCACATTCGCGGGGGGACTCCGAGCAGTACTTC. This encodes CASSPHSRGDSEQYF.

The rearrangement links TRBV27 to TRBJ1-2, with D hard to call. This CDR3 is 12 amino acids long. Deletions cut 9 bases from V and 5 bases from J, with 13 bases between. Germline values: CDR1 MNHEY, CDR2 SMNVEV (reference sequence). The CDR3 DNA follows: TGTGCCAGTTACAATGGGCGTTATGGCTACACCTTC. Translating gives CASYNGRYGYTF.

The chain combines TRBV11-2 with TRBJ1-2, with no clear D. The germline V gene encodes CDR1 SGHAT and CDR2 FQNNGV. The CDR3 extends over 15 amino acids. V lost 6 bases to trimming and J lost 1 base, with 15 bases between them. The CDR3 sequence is CASSSVAEVNYGYTF. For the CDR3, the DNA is TGTGCCAGCAGTTCCGTAGCCGAGGTTAACTATGGCTACACCTTC. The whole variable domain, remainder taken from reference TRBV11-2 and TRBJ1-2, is EAGVAQSPRYKIIEKRQSVAFWCNPISGHATLYWYQQILGQGPKLLIQFQNNGVVDDSQLPKDRFSAERLKGVDSTLKIQPAKLEDSAVYLCASSSVAEVNYGYTFGSGTRLTVV.

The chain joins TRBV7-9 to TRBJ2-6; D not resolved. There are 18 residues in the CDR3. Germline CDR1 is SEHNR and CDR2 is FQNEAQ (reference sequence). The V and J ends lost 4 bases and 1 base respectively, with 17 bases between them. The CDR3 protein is CASSWESGMGSGANVLTF. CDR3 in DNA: TGTGCCAGCAGCTGGGAAAGTGGAATGGGGTCTGGGGCCAACGTCCTGACTTTC.